This paragraph reports one T cell receptor (beta chain). Per the original data handling: From reference gene primer amplification, estimates of nucleated cell counts were derived. TCRdb's table, derived via immunoSEQ multiplex PCR, lists solely in-frame clones and lacks some. V, J and clone size derive from that table, while D and trimming were established from the DNA sequence. The sample has over 400,000 clones, 86% seen once. Germline CDR1 reads LNHDA; CDR2 reads SQIVND (reference sequence). V was clipped by 3 bases and J by 7 bases; unmatched bases: 9. The CDR3 is 15 residues long. These data belong to a study of blood T cell repertoires in COVID-19. About the study: The study drew acute and convalescent COVID-19 samples from the United States, Italy and Spain. PBMCs, B-cell-depleted T cells, or T cells provided the cDNA or gDNA that made up the material.

This clonotype was sampled from a woman aged 25 to 39 with active or convalescent COVID-19. Sequenced: peripheral blood. This chain links TRBV19 with TRBJ2-7, with TRBD2 identical over 10 bases. CDR3 nucleotides: TGTGCCAGTAGTATTAGAGCGGGAGGGCCGGAGGAGCAGTACTTC. Its protein is CASSIRAGGPEEQYF. Using reference TRBV19 and TRBJ2-7 for the parts outside the CDR3, the full variable domain is DGGITQSPKYLFRKEGQNVTLSCEQNLNHDAMYWYRQDPGQGLRLIYYSQIVNDFQKGDIAEGYSVSREKKESFPLTVTSAQKNPTAFYLCASSIRAGGPEEQYFGPGTRLTVT.